One sample yielded the 9 T cell receptor beta chains listed below, sequenced in a study of CD8 T cells in Susac syndrome. Reverse transcription of roughly 0.45 to 1 ug RNA was carried out with random hexamers. From the immunoSEQ multiplex PCR reads, TCRdb called clonotypes with MiXCR, one entry per CDR3 protein. The sample includes 40,000 to 55,000 distinct CDR3 sequences, roughly 93% of them seen just once. The material sequenced was CD8+ T cells from PBMCs. These receptors were collected from a human donor with multiple sclerosis.

This chain connects TRBV6-2 or TRBV6-3 to TRBJ2-1; 8 positions match TRBD1. CDR3 length: 16 amino acids. The V gene's germline CDR1 is MNHEY and CDR2 SVGEGT. V shed 5 bases, J shed 0 bases, and the junction held 6 bases outside the gene matches. The CDR3 bases are TGTGCCAGCAGTCCCTGGACAGGGCCCTCCTACAATGAGCAGTTCTTC. It is translated as CASSPWTGPSYNEQFF.

This clonotype was counted a single time. CDR3 amino acids: CASSLIKNTEAFF. In DNA, the CDR3 is TGTGCCAGCAGCTTAATTAAGAACACTGAAGCTTTCTTT. The chain has TRBV7-9 and TRBJ1-1; D remains ambiguous. CDR3 length equals 13 residues. Trimming removed 2 bases from V and 1 base from J, with 5 bases in between. From germline, CDR1 is SEHNR and CDR2 FQNEAQ (reference sequence).

V gene TRBV7-9 combines with J gene TRBJ1-2; no definite D call. The CDR3 loop spans 14 amino acids. The germline CDR1 and CDR2 sequences are SEHNR and FQNEAQ (reference sequence). Deletions cut 5 bases from V and 0 bases from J, with 10 bases between. The CDR3 DNA is TGTGCCAGCAGCCCCACACCCCCTAACTATGGCTACACCTTC. Its translation: CASSPTPPNYGYTF.

The chain joins TRBV15 to TRBJ2-7; D could derive from TRBD1 or TRBD2 (5 bases each). Germline V gene sequence: CDR1 LNHNV, CDR2 YYDKDF (reference sequence). Trimming stripped 0 bases from V and 6 bases from J, with 12 bases between. CDR3 size: 14 residues. The DNA of the CDR3 is TGTGCCACCAGCAGAGATGGGGGTATAGGCGAGCAGTACTTC. This sequence encodes CATSRDGGIGEQYF.

The chain joins TRBV6-4 to TRBJ2-3; 13 bases are a match to TRBD2. CDR3 size: 16 residues. V was pared by 0 bases and J by 4 bases, with 1 base of the junction left unmatched. The germline V gene encodes CDR1 MRHNA and CDR2 SNTAGT. The CDR3 coding sequence is TGTGCCAGCAGTGACTCGACTAGCGGGGGGTCAGATACGCAGTATTTT. It translates to CASSDSTSGGSDTQYF.

CDR3 DNA sequence: TGCGCCAGCAGCCAAGAACCCCACGGGTTCCCCCAGCCTTCTAGCACAGATACGCAGTATTTT. Protein sequence: CASSQEPHGFPQPSSTDTQYF. This sequence joins TRBV4-3 and TRBJ2-3, with D unclear. This CDR3 comprises 21 residues. Germline V gene sequence: CDR1 LGHNA, CDR2 YSLEER. Trimming stripped 0 bases from V and 0 bases from J, with 25 bases between.

The chain is built from TRBV3-1 and TRBJ2-1; 8 positions agree with TRBD2. Trimming removed 3 bases from V and 0 bases from J; junction bases left unmatched: 4. The CDR3 has 16 residues. Germline V gene lookup returns CDR1 LGHDT and CDR2 YNNKEL (reference sequence). The CDR3 nucleotides read TGTGCCAGCAGCCACCCCGGGACTAGCTCCTACAATGAGCAGTTCTTC. Protein product: CASSHPGTSSYNEQFF.

This clonotype has more than one count but fewer than ten. The chain carries TRBV3-1 and TRBJ2-7; D is undetermined. V was shortened by 0 bases and J by 6 bases, with 9 bases between the two germline ends. Germline lookup yields CDR1 LGHDT and CDR2 YNNKEL (reference sequence). The CDR3 runs 13 residues. In DNA, the CDR3 is TGTGCCAGCAGCCAAGATGCGACTCTCGAGCAGTACTTC. Translated, it gives CASSQDATLEQYF.

The genes are TRBV6-2 or TRBV6-3 and TRBJ1-4; D gene uncertain. The V gene lost 0 bases and the J gene lost 8 bases, with 7 bases spanning the gap. The CDR3 has 13 amino acids. CDR1 and CDR2 from the germline V gene are MNHEY and SVGEGT. The CDR3 reads CASSYSQMEKLFF. Here the CDR3 DNA reads TGTGCCAGCAGTTACTCTCAAATGGAAAAACTGTTTTTT.